A selection of T cell receptor beta chains follows, all from one sample in a study of regulatory T cells in long-lasting Graves disease. TCRdb re-called the multiplex PCR reads through MiXCR, storing one row per CDR3 protein. The sample contains roughly 400,000 distinct CDR3 sequences, less than 20% of which appear only once. The same sample was also studied in work on T cells in Graves' hyperthyroidism and ophthalmopathy.

This material consisted of peripheral blood mononuclear cells (PBMCs), taken at new diagnosis, from a patient treated with antithyroid drugs. Receptor source: a woman younger than 35 with Graves disease. The CDR3 runs from the conserved cysteine through the conserved F or W. The order of the fields is V gene, J gene, CDR3 protein.

v_call: TRBV6-1; j_call: TRBJ2-2; cdr3_aa: CASRRREGANTGELFF
v_call: TRBV27; j_call: TRBJ1-1; cdr3_aa: CASSFTRGWPEAFF
v_call: TRBV19; j_call: TRBJ2-7; cdr3_aa: CASSIWSDGAYEQYF
v_call: TRBV20-1; j_call: TRBJ1-2; cdr3_aa: CSARSDRGLANYGYTF
v_call: TRBV20-1; j_call: TRBJ2-2; cdr3_aa: CSALGQVNTGELFF
v_call: TRBV7-9; j_call: TRBJ2-3; cdr3_aa: CASGGGDTQYF
v_call: TRBV6-1; j_call: TRBJ2-6; cdr3_aa: CASTVRAGANVLTF
v_call: TRBV7-8; j_call: TRBJ1-1; cdr3_aa: CASDPYGNTEAFF
v_call: TRBV5-1; j_call: TRBJ2-1; cdr3_aa: CASRGLAYNEQFF
v_call: TRBV29-1; j_call: TRBJ2-7; cdr3_aa: CSVAWGQGYEQYF
v_call: TRBV24-1; j_call: TRBJ2-1; cdr3_aa: CATSEPGQGVYEQFF
v_call: TRBV10-3; j_call: TRBJ2-1; cdr3_aa: CAINSGGTSYNEQFF
v_call: TRBV25-1; j_call: TRBJ2-5; cdr3_aa: CASSDENRVWETQYF
v_call: TRBV2; j_call: TRBJ2-6; cdr3_aa: CASTPGGGPGSGANVLTF
v_call: TRBV6-1; j_call: TRBJ2-5; cdr3_aa: CASSEILGGAQETQYF
v_call: TRBV3-1; j_call: -; cdr3_aa: CASSQGQLEGTQYF
v_call: TRBV9; j_call: TRBJ2-5; cdr3_aa: CASSVEGTPQETQYF
v_call: TRBV27; j_call: TRBJ2-7; cdr3_aa: CASSKGWDPVVEQYF
v_call: TRBV7-9; j_call: TRBJ2-7; cdr3_aa: CASSFRTSGSYEQYF
v_call: TRBV2; j_call: TRBJ2-2; cdr3_aa: CASSREDVAGVTGELFF
v_call: TRBV2; j_call: TRBJ2-1; cdr3_aa: CASSQELDIYNEQFF
v_call: TRBV28; j_call: TRBJ1-5; cdr3_aa: CASSLTGGTQPQHF
v_call: TRBV9; j_call: TRBJ2-7; cdr3_aa: CASSRSGGEQYF
v_call: TRBV20-1; j_call: TRBJ2-1; cdr3_aa: CSASGALAGAHEQFF
v_call: TRBV3-1; j_call: TRBJ2-7; cdr3_aa: CASSQGPRIFRQYF
v_call: TRBV20-1; j_call: TRBJ1-4; cdr3_aa: CSAREEGAGFNEKLFF
v_call: TRBV6-1; j_call: TRBJ2-3; cdr3_aa: CASSRTVVGEYF
v_call: TRBV28; j_call: TRBJ1-6; cdr3_aa: CASTTNSPLHF
v_call: TRBV3-1; j_call: TRBJ2-2; cdr3_aa: CASSQEELAGELTGELFF
v_call: TRBV7-3; j_call: TRBJ2-5; cdr3_aa: CASSLGLTGHETQYF
v_call: TRBV20-1; j_call: TRBJ2-7; cdr3_aa: CSATRGNEQYF
v_call: TRBV6-1; j_call: TRBJ2-1; cdr3_aa: CASSERPSGVYNEQFF
v_call: TRBV7-2; j_call: TRBJ2-7; cdr3_aa: CASSLGTSGRAEQYF
v_call: TRBV7-8; j_call: TRBJ2-1; cdr3_aa: CASSLDQRTSLSGNEQFF
v_call: TRBV7-9; j_call: TRBJ2-1; cdr3_aa: CASSLGTSPNEQFF
v_call: TRBV7-2; j_call: TRBJ2-7; cdr3_aa: CASSMDRREQYF
v_call: TRBV18; j_call: TRBJ2-1; cdr3_aa: CASSPPGLAGGAYNEQFF
v_call: TRBV28; j_call: TRBJ2-4; cdr3_aa: CASSPFYGQIAKNIQYF
v_call: TRBV30; j_call: TRBJ2-1; cdr3_aa: CAWSKNSGRQQFF
v_call: TRBV28; j_call: TRBJ1-4; cdr3_aa: CASRLTGKGLRKLFF
v_call: TRBV3-1; j_call: TRBJ1-1; cdr3_aa: CASSQDLHRVRNTEAFF
v_call: TRBV5-1; j_call: TRBJ2-2; cdr3_aa: CASSILAGRNTGELFF
v_call: TRBV2; j_call: TRBJ1-2; cdr3_aa: CASSPPGTGYGYTF
v_call: TRBV5-1; j_call: TRBJ2-5; cdr3_aa: CASRDQVRETQYF
v_call: TRBV24-1; j_call: TRBJ2-3; cdr3_aa: CATSDFFSGKSDTQYF